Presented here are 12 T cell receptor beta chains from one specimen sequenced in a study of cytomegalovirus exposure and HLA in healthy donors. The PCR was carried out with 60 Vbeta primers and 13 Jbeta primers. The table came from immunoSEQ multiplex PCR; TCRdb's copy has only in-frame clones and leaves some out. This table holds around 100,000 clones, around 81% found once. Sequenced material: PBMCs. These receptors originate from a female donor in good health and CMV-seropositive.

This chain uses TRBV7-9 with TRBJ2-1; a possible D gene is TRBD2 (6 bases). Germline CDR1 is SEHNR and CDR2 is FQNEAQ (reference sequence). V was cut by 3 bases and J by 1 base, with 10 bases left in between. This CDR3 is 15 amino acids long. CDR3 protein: CASSLGRGSYNEQFF. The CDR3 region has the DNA TGTGCCAGCAGCTTGGGGCGGGGATCCTACAATGAGCAGTTCTTC.

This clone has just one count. The CDR3 loop reads CASARGGYEQYF. In DNA form, the CDR3 reads TGTGCTAGTGCGAGGGGGGGTTACGAGCAGTACTTC. The rearrangement links TRBV12-5 to TRBJ2-7, with D possibly TRBD2 on 7 matching bases. Germline V gene data show CDR1 as LGHNT and CDR2 as FRNRAP. The V gene lost 7 bases and the J gene lost 4 bases, with 11 bases spanning the gap. The CDR3 covers 12 residues.

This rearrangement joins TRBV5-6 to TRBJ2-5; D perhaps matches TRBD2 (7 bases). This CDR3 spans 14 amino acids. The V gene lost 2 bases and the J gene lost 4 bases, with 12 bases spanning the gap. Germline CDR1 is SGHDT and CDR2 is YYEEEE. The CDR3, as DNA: TGTGCCAGCAGCTTTAAGGGGGGGCGAGAGACCCAGTACTTC. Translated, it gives CASSFKGGRETQYF.

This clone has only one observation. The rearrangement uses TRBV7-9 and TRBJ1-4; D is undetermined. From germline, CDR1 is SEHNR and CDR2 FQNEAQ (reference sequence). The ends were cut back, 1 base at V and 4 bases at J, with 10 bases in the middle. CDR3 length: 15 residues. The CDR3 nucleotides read TGTGCCAGCAGCTTAGTCCAGGCCTTTAATGAAAAACTGTTTTTT. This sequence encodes CASSLVQAFNEKLFF.

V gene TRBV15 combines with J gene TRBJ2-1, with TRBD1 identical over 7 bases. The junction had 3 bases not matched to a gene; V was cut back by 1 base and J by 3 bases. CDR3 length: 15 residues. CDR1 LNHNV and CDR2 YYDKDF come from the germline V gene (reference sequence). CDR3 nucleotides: TGTGCCACCAGCAGAGCGGGGACAGTCTACAATGAGCAGTTCTTC. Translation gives CATSRAGTVYNEQFF.

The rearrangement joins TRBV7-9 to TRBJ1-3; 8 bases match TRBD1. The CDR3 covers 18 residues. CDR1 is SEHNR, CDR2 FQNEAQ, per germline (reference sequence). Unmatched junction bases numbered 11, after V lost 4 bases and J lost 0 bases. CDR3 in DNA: TGTGCCAGCAGCTACCACCGAGGACAGGGCCGCTCTGGAAACACCATATATTTT. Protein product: CASSYHRGQGRSGNTIYF.

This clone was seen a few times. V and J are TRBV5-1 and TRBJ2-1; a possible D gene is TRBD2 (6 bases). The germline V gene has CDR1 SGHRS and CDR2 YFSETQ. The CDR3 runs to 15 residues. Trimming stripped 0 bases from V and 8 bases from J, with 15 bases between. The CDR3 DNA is TGCGCCAGCAGCTTGGCATCCTGGGGGGTCGATGAGCAGTTCTTC. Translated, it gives CASSLASWGVDEQFF.

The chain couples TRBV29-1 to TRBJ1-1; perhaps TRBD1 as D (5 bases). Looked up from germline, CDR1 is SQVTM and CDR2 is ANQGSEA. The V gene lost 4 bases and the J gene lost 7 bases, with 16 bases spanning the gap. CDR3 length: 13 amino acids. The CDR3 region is CSVVPLGGGEAFF. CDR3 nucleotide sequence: TGCAGCGTTGTTCCATTGGGGGGTGGTGAAGCTTTCTTT.

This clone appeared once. CDR3 sequence reads: CASSSYLRLIYEQYF. Here the CDR3 DNA reads TGTGCCAGCAGTTCCTACCTCCGCCTAATCTACGAGCAGTACTTC. The chain uses TRBV28 and TRBJ2-7; D call uncertain. The V end was cut by 4 bases, the J end by 3 bases, with 16 bases between. Per the germline V gene, CDR1 is MDHEN and CDR2 is SYDVKM. The CDR3 spans 15 residues.

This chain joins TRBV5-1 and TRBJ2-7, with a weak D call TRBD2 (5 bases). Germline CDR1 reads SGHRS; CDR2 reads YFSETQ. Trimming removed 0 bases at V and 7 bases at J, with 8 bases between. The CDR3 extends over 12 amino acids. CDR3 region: CASSLAGDEQYF. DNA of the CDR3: TGCGCCAGCAGCTTGGCCGGGGATGAGCAGTACTTC.

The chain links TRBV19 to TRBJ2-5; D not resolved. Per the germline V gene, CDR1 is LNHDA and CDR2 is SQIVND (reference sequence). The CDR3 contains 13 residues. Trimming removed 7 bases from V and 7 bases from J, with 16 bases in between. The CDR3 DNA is TGTGCCAGTACCGCCACGGGTATGGGGACCCAGTACTTC. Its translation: CASTATGMGTQYF.

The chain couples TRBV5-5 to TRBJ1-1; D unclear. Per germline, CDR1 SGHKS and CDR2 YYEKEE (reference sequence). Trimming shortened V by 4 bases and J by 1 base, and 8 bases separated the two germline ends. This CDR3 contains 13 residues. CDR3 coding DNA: TGTGCCAGCAGCGGGCTTCAGAACACTGAAGCTTTCTTT. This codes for CASSGLQNTEAFF.